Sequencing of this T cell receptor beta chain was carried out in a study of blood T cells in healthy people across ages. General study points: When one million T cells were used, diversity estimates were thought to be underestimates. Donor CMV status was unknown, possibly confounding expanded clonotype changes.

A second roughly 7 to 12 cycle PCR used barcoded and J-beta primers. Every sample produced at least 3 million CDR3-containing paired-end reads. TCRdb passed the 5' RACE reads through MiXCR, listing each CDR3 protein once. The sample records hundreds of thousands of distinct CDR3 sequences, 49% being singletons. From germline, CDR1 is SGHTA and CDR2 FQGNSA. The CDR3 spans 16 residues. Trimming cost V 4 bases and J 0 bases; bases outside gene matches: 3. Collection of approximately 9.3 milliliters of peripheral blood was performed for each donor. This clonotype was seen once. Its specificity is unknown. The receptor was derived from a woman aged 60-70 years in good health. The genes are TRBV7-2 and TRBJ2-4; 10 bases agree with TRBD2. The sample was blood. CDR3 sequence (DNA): TGTGCCAGCAGCTCTCTAGCGGGAGAAGCCAAAAACATTCAGTACTTC. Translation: CASSSLAGEAKNIQYF. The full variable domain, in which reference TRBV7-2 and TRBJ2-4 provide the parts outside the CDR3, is GAGVSQSPSNKVTEKGKDVELRCDPISGHTALYWYRQSLGQGLEFLIYFQGNSAPDKSGLPSDRFSAERTGGSVSTLTIQRTQQEDSAVYLCASSSLAGEAKNIQYFGAGTRLSVL.